This T cell receptor (beta chain) was captured by sequencing in a study of T cells after yellow fever vaccination (dated 2019 in TCRdb). Describing the broader study: Using CD3, CD45RA, CCR7 and CD95 staining, memory subsets (EM, EMRA, CM and Tscm) were sorted on a BD FACS Aria III. The SMART-Seq v4 Ultra Low Input RNA kit was used to prepare libraries from fractions with low cell numbers. Bulk TCR alpha and beta repertoires were sequenced longitudinally to track T-cell clones before and after primary and booster YFV17D yellow fever vaccination. Two healthy male donors made up the cohort, one aged 18 to 30 years and the other aged 30 to 40 years. Blood was collected at multiple timepoints before and after primary and secondary immunization, and bulk PBMC replicates and cell subsets were isolated. Memory subsets were sorted on days 0, 15 and 45 and at 18 months after primary vaccination, and on days 0, 15 and 45 after the 30-year booster.

Findings and caveats that apply to the study as a whole: A small share of clonotypes occurred in both CD4 and CD8 compartments, likely arising from convergent recombination. After the booster, most clones that had expanded after primary vaccination were detected again (approximately 96% of CD4 and 88% of CD8), suggesting broad maintenance of memory. In the sorted memory subsets on day 0, nearly all vaccine-responding clonotypes were below the level of detection. Because the study included only a couple of donors, the extent to which the findings can be generalized is limited. Compared with the primary T-cell response, the secondary T-cell response was faster but weaker, reaching its peak on day 5 rather than on day 15. Because abundant contaminating clonotypes from the bulk population could be contained in FACS-sorted repertoires, computational filtering was required.

Synthesis of TCR cDNA relied on 5'RACE template switching, a step that introduced a universal primer site along with unique molecular identifiers. Priming of cDNA synthesis was performed from both the TCR alpha and TCR beta constant segments. Library amplification used two PCR steps, and the second PCR step added sample barcodes and sequencing adapters. Sequencing of the libraries was done on either Illumina HiSeq 2500 (2x100 bp) or NovaSeq (2x150 bp). In the source study's methods: Reads were demultiplexed and collapsed into UMI consensus sequences with MIGEC, and V(D)J alignment was performed with MiXCR. Vaccine-responding clonotypes were identified with edgeR using replicate PBMC samples, with FDR below 0.01 and a log2 fold change above 5 up to day 15 being required. CD4 or CD8 identity was assigned to each bulk clonotype according to whether the clonotype was present at higher abundance in the sequenced CD4 repertoire or the sequenced CD8 repertoire. To estimate the distribution of each clone across memory phenotypes, clonotype frequencies in memory subsets were weighted by FACS-sorted cell numbers. The raw public reads went through TCRdb reprocessing: fastp at Q25, MiXCR clone calling, in-frame beta chains kept. Duplicate CDR3 protein sequences are folded into a single record with the most common DNA and genes. TCRdb, not the original authors, processed these V and J calls. The sample profile shows roughly 32,000 distinct CDR3 sequences; 6.5% to 8% of them were found once. Of the sample, under 25% is held by the ten largest clones.

Explained via the paper, the treatment or condition label denotes: live attenuated yellow fever vaccine strain. PBMCs were isolated from peripheral blood using a standard Ficoll-Paque protocol. RNA from sorted memory subsets was extracted with the RNeasy Micro Kit. The germline V gene (reference sequence) sets CDR1 to LNHDA and CDR2 to SQIVND. The CDR3 spans 15 residues, from the cysteine through the phenylalanine. Just CDR3 DNA is preserved here, 45 bases in frame from base 1. Between the V and J ends, shortened by 3 bases and 7 bases respectively, the junction contains 16 bases. This clonotype was seen a handful of times. No much larger clonotype is one base removed from it; base qualities were not supplied.

The sequencing here drew on PBMCs, either bulk or a sorted T-cell subset (CD4+, CD8+, memory, or dextramer-sorted; not recorded which), taken on the day of the first yellow fever vaccination. The sequence links TRBV19 to TRBJ1-5; the D gene cannot be resolved reliably. The source of this sequence is a man in his late teens or twenties who received the YFV17D yellow fever vaccine. The CDR3 region reads CASSIVPLLLQPQHF. The nucleotides are TGTGCCAGTAGTATTGTCCCCCTTTTATTGCAGCCCCAGCATTTT.